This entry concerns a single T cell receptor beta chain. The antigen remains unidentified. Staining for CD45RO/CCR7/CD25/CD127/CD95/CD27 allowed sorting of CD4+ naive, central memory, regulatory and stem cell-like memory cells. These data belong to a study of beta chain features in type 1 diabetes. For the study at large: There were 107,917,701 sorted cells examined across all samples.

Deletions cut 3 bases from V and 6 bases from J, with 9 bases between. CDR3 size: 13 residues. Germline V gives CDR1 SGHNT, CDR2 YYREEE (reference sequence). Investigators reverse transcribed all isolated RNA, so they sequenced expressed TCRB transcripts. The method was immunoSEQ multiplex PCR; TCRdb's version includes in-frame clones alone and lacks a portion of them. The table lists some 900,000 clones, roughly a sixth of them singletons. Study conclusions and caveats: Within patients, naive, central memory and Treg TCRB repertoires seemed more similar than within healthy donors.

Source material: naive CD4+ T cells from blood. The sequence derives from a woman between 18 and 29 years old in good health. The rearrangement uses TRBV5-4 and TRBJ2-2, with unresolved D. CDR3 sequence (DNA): TGTGCCAGCAGCTCCTCTCGCCCCGGGGAGCTGTTTTTT. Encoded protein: CASSSSRPGELFF.